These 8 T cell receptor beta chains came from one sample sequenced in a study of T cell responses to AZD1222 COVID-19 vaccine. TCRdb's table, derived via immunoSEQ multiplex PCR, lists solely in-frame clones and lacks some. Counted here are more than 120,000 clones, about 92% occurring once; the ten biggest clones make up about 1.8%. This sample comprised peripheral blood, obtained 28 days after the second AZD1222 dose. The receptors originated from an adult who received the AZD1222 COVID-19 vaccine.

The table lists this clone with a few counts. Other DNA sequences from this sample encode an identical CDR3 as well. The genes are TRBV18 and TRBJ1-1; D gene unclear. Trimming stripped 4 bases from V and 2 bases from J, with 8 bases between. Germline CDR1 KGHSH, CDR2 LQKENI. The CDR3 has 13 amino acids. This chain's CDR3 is CASSLGENTEAFF. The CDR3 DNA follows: TGTGCCAGCTCACTCGGGGAAAACACTGAAGCTTTCTTT.

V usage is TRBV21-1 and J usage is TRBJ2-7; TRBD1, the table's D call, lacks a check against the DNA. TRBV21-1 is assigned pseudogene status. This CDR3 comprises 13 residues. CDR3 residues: CASSKEQAYEQYF. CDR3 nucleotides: TGTGCCAGCAGCAAAGAACAGGCGTACGAGCAGTACTTC.

The CDR3: CASYNDRLMNTEAFF. The CDR3 DNA is TGTGCCAGCTACAACGACAGGCTAATGAACACTGAAGCTTTCTTT. The V gene is TRBV28, the J gene TRBJ1-1, with D possibly being TRBD1 (6 bases). V was pared by 8 bases and J by 0 bases, with 16 bases between. Germline CDR1 and CDR2: MDHEN and SYDVKM. The CDR3 is made up of 15 amino acids.

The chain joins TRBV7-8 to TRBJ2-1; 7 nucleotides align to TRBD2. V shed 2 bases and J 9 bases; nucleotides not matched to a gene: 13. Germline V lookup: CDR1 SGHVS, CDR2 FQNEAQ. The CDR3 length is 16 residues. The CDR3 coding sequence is TGTGCCAGCAGCTTAAGGGAGGGGACTATCGGTCCTGAGCAGTTCTTC. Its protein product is CASSLREGTIGPEQFF.

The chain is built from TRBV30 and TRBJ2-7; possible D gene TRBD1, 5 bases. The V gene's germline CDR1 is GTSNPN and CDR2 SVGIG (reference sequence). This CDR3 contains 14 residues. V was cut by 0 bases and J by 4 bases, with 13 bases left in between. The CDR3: CAWSVPGPGYEQYF. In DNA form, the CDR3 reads TGTGCCTGGAGTGTACCGGGTCCAGGGTACGAGCAGTACTTC. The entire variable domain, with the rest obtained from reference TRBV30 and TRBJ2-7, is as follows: SQTIHQWPATLVQPVGSPLSLECTVEGTSNPNLYWYRQAAGRGLQLLFYSVGIGQISSEVPQNLSASRPQDRQFILSSKKLLLSDSGFYLCAWSVPGPGYEQYFGPGTRLTVT.

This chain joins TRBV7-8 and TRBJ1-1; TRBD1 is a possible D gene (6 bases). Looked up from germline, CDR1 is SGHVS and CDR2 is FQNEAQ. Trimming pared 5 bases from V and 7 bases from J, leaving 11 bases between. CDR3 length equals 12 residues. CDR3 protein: CASSLMDSEAFF. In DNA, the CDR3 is TGTGCCAGCAGCCTAATGGACAGTGAAGCTTTCTTT. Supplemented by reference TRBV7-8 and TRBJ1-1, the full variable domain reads GAGVSQSPRYKVAKRGQDVALRCDPISGHVSLFWYQQALGQGPEFLTYFQNEAQLDKSGLPSDRFFAERPEGSVSTLKIQRTQQEDSAVYLCASSLMDSEAFFGQGTRLTVV.

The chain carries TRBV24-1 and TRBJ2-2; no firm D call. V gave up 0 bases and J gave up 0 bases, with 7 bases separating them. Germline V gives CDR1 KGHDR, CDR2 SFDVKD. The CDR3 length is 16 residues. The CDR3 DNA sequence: TGTGCCACCAGTGATTTGGCCAGCGCGAACACCGGGGAGCTGTTTTTT. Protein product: CATSDLASANTGELFF.

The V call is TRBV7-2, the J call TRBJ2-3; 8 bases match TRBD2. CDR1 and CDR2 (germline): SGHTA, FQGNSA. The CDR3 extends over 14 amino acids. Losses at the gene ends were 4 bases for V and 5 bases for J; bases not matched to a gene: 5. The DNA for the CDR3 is TGTGCCAGCAGCTCCCGGGCGGGAGGAGATACGCAGTATTTT. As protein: CASSSRAGGDTQYF.